The 5 T cell receptor beta chains listed next were all sequenced from one sample in a study of a mutant IDH1 vaccine in newly diagnosed glioma. Described time point: baseline, week 1 (first vaccination visit). The treatment is: pre-vaccination baseline after standard-of-care therapy. Clones were sequenced by immunoSEQ multiplex PCR, and TCRdb holds only the in-frame ones, with some missing. This table has about 88,000 clones, roughly 82% appearing once. The input for sequencing was PBMCs, taken from a glioma patient treated with radiotherapy, temozolomide or both. These receptors were collected from a man between 35 and 55 years old with glioma. Some clones in this sample may be carry-over from other donors' samples.

The CDR3 DNA reads TGTGCCTGGGCAGTCGCTCCAAACATTCAGTACTTC. Its translation is CAWAVAPNIQYF. V usage is TRBV30 and J usage is TRBJ2-4; D unresolved. The CDR3 spans 12 residues. With 5 bases removed from V and 6 bases from J, the gap between germline ends came to 11 bases. Germline-derived CDR1 and CDR2 are GTSNPN and SVGIG (reference sequence).

The rearrangement joins TRBV5-1 to TRBJ1-3; 8 nucleotides line up with TRBD1. The CDR3 has 15 amino acids. The ends lost 4 bases at V and 0 bases at J; junction bases unmatched: 3. The V gene's germline CDR1 is SGHRS and CDR2 YFSETQ. The CDR3 region is CASSQGATSGNTIYF. DNA for the CDR3: TGCGCCAGCAGCCAGGGGGCAACCTCTGGAAACACCATATATTTT.

V and J are TRBV5-1 and TRBJ2-7; 10 bases line up with TRBD1. Trimming removed 4 bases from V and 2 bases from J; junction bases left unmatched: 6. The CDR3 has 15 amino acids. Germline V lookup: CDR1 SGHRS, CDR2 YFSETQ. The CDR3 reads CASSPRTGGTYEQYF. In DNA form, the CDR3 reads TGCGCCAGCAGCCCGCGGACAGGGGGTACCTACGAGCAGTACTTC.

This rearrangement joins TRBV7-9 to TRBJ1-3; no clear D. The germline gives CDR1 SEHNR, CDR2 FQNEAQ (reference sequence). V gave up 4 bases and J gave up 0 bases, with 13 bases separating them. The CDR3 spans 16 residues. The CDR3 DNA follows: TGTGCCAGCAGCTCCTTTCGAGTAGGCTCTGGAAACACCATATATTTT. This gives the protein CASSSFRVGSGNTIYF.

CDR3 DNA: TGTGCCAGCAGCGTAGCGGCAGGGGCTGCTCAAGAGACCCAGTACTTC. Its protein product is CASSVAAGAAQETQYF. The chain joins TRBV9 to TRBJ2-5; tentative D call: TRBD1 (6 bases). The germline gives CDR1 SGDLS, CDR2 YYNGEE. The CDR3 extends over 16 amino acids. Trimming stripped 0 bases from V and 2 bases from J, with 14 bases between.